Presented here are 2 T cell receptor beta chains from one specimen sequenced in a study of T cell repertoires in cytomegalovirus infection. These receptors' targets are unknown. MiXCR, run by TCRdb on the reads, gives a single entry per CDR3 protein. This table holds fewer than 950,000 distinct CDR3 sequences, approximately 30% found once. This material consisted of cultured CD8+ T cells from PBMCs, taken from culture after CMV antigen stimulation. Receptors originate from a human donor in good health (CMV status not recorded). Some clones in this sample may be carry-over from other donors' samples.

This chain connects TRBV9 to TRBJ2-5; the match to TRBD1 covers 8 bases. J lost 5 bases, V lost 5 bases, and 17 bases had no gene match. The CDR3 extends over 17 amino acids. Germline CDR1 and CDR2: SGDLS and YYNGEE. This chain's CDR3 is CASSPGGGAGGFETQYF. In DNA form, the CDR3 reads TGTGCCAGCAGTCCAGGAGGAGGGGCAGGGGGCTTTGAGACCCAGTACTTC.

The chain couples TRBV6-2 or TRBV6-3 to TRBJ2-7; the D is unclear. CDR1 is MNHEY and CDR2 is SVGEGT in the germline V gene. V lost 3 bases and J lost 7, with 16 bases in between. This CDR3 has 14 residues. The CDR3 bases are TGTGCCAGCAGTTATGGGCTGTTGACGAGAGAGCAGTACGTC. Translated: CASSYGLLTREQYV.